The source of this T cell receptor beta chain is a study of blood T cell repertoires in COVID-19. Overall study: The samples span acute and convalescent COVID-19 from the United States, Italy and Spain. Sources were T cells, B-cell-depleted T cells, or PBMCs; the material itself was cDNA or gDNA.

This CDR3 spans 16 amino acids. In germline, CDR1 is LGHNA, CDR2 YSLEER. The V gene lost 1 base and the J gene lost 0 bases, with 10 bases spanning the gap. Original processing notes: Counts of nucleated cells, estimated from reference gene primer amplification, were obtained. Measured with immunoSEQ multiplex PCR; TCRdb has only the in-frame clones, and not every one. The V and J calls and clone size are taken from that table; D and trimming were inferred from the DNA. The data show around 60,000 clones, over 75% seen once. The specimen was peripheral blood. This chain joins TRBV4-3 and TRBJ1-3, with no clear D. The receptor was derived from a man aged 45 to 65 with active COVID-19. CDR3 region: CASSQALQNSGNTIYF. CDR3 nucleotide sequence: TGCGCCAGCAGCCAAGCGTTGCAGAACTCTGGAAACACCATATATTTT.